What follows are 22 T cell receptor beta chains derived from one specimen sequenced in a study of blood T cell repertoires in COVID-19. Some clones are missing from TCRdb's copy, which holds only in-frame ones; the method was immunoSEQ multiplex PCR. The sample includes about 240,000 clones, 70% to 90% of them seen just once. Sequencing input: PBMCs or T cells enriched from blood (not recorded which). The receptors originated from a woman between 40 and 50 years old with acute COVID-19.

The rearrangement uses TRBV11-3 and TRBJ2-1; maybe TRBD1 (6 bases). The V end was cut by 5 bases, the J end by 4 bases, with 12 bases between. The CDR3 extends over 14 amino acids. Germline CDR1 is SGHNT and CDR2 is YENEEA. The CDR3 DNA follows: TGTGCCAGCAGCGGTGACAGGACTTACAATGAGCAGTTCTTC. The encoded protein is CASSGDRTYNEQFF.

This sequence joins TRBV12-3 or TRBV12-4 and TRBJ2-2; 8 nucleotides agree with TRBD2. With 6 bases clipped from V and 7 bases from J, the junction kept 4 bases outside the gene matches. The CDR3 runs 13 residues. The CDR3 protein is CASSLAGGGELFF. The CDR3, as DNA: TGTGCCAGCAGCCTAGCGGGCGGCGGGGAGCTGTTTTTT.

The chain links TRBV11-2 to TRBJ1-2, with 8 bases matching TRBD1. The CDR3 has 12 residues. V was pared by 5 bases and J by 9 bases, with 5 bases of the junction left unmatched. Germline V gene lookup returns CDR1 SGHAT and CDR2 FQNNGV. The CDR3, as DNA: TGTGCCAGCAGCGGAGACAGGGGTAGCTACACCTTC. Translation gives CASSGDRGSYTF.

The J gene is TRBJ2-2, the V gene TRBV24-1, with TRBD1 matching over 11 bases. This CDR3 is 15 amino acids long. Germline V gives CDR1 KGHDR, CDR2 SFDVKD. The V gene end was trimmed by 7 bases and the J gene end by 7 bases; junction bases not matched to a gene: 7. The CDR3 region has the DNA TGTGCCACCAGAGGACAGGGGGCTTTGAGCGGGGAGCTGTTTTTT. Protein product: CATRGQGALSGELFF.

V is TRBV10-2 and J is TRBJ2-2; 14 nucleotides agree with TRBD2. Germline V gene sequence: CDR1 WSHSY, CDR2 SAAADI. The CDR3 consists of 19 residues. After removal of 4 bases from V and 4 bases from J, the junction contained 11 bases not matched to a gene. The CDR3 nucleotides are TGCGCCAGCAGTGTGCCCCGACTAGCGGGAGGGCATAGCACCGGGGAGCTGTTTTTT. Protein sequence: CASSVPRLAGGHSTGELFF.

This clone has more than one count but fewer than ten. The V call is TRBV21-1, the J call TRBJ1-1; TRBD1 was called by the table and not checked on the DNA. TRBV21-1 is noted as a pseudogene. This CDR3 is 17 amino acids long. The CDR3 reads CASSREDAWGRSTEAFF. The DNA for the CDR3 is TGTGCCAGCAGCAGGGAAGATGCCTGGGGGCGAAGCACTGAAGCTTTCTTT.

CDR3: CASSSTGGLTDTQYF. The DNA for the CDR3 is TGTGCCAGCAGTTCGACAGGGGGATTAACAGATACGCAGTATTTT. The chain recombines TRBV27 with TRBJ2-3, with TRBD1 matching over 9 bases. This CDR3 is 15 amino acids long. V shed 4 bases, J shed 3 bases, and the junction held 5 bases outside the gene matches. Looked up from germline, CDR1 is MNHEY and CDR2 is SMNVEV (reference sequence).

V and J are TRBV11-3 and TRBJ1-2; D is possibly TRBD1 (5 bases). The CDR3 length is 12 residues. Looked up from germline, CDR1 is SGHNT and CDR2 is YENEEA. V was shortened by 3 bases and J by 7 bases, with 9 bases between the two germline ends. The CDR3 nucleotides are TGTGCCAGCAGCTTTCAGGGCGGTGGCTACACCTTC. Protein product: CASSFQGGGYTF.

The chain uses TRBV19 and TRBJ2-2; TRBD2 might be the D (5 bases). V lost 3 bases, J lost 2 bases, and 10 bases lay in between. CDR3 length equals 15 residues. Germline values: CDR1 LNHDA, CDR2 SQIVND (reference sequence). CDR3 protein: CASSISRGNTGELFF. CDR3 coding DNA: TGTGCCAGTAGTATCTCCCGGGGAAACACCGGGGAGCTGTTTTTT.

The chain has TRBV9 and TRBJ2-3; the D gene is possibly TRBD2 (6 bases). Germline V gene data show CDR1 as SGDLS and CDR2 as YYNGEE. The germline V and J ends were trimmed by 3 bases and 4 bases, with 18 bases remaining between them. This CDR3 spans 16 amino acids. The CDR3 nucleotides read TGTGCCAGCAGCGCGGGACTTTTTTTGGGTCCAGATACGCAGTATTTT. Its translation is CASSAGLFLGPDTQYF.

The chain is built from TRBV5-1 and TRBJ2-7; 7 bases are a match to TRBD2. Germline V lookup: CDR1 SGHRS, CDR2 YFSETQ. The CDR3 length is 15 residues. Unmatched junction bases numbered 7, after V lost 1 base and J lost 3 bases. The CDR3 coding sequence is TGCGCCAGCAGCTTGAGGGCGGGAGAGGGCTACGAGCAGTACTTC. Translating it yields CASSLRAGEGYEQYF.

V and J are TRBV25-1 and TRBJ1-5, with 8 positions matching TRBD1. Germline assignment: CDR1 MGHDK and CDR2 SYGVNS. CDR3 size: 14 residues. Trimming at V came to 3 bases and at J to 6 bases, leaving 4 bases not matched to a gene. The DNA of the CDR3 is TGTGCCAGCAGTGACCAGGGGGCTGGTCAGCCCCAGCATTTT. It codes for CASSDQGAGQPQHF.

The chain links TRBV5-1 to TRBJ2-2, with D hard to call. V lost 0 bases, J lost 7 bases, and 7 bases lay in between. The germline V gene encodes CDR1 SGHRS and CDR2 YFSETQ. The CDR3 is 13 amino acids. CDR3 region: CASSLGPLGELFF. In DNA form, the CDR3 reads TGCGCCAGCAGCTTGGGGCCGCTCGGGGAGCTGTTTTTT.

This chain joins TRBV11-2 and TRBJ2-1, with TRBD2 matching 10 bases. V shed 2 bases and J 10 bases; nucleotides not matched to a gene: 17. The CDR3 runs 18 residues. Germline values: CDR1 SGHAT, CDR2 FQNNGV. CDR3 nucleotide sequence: TGTGCCAGCAGCTTACTGCGAGTGGAGAGCGGGAGGGCGGGCGAGCAGTTCTTC. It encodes CASSLLRVESGRAGEQFF.

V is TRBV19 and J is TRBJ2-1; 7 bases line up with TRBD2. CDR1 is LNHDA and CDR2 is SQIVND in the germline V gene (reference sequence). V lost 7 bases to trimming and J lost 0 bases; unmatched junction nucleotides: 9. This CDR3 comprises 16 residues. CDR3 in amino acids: CASNPDGGSSYNEQFF. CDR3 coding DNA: TGTGCCAGTAATCCGGATGGCGGGAGCTCCTACAATGAGCAGTTCTTC.

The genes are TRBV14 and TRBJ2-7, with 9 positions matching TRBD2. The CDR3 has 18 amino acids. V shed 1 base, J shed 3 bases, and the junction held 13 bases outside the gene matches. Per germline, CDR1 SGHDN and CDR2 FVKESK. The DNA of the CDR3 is TGTGCCAGCAGCCAAGTTAGCTCTAGCGGGACGCTTTTCTACGAGCAGTACTTC. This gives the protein CASSQVSSSGTLFYEQYF.

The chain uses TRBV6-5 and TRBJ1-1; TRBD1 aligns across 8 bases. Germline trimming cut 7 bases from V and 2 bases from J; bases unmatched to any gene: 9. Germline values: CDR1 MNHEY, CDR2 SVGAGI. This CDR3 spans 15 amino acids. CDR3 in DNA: TGTGCCAGCAAACGACAGGGGACGCGAAACACTGAAGCTTTCTTT. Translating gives CASKRQGTRNTEAFF.

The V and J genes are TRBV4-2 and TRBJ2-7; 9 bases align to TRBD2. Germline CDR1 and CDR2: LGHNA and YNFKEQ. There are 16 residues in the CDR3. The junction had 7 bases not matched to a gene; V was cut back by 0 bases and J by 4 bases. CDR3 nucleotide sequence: TGTGCCAGCAGCCAAGACGGGAGTAGCGGGAGTTACGAGCAGTACTTC. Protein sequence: CASSQDGSSGSYEQYF.

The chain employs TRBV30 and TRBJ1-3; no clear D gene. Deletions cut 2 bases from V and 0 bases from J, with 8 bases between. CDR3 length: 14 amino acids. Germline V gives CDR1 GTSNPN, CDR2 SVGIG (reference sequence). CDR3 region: CAWSRSHSGNTIYF. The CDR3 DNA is TGTGCCTGGAGTCGTAGTCACTCTGGAAACACCATATATTTT.

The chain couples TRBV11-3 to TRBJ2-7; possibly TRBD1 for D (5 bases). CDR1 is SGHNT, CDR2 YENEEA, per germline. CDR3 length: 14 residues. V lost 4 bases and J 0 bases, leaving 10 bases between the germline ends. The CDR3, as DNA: TGTGCCAGCAGCTCCTACAGGAACTCCTACGAGCAGTACTTC. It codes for CASSSYRNSYEQYF.

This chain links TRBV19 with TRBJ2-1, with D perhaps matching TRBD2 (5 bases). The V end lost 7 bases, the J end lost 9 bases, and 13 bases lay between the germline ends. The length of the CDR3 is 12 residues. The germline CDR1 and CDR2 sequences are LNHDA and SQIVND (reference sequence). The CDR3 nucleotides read TGTGCCAGTAAGGACTCCTTGGTTGAGCAGTTCTTC. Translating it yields CASKDSLVEQFF.

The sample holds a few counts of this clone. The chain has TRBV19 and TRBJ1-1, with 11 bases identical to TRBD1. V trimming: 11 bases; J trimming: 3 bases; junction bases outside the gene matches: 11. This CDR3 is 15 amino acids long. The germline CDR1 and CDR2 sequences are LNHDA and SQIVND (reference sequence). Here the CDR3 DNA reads TGTGCCGCCAAGGGGACAGGGGGGTTATACACTGAAGCTTTCTTT. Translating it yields CAAKGTGGLYTEAFF.